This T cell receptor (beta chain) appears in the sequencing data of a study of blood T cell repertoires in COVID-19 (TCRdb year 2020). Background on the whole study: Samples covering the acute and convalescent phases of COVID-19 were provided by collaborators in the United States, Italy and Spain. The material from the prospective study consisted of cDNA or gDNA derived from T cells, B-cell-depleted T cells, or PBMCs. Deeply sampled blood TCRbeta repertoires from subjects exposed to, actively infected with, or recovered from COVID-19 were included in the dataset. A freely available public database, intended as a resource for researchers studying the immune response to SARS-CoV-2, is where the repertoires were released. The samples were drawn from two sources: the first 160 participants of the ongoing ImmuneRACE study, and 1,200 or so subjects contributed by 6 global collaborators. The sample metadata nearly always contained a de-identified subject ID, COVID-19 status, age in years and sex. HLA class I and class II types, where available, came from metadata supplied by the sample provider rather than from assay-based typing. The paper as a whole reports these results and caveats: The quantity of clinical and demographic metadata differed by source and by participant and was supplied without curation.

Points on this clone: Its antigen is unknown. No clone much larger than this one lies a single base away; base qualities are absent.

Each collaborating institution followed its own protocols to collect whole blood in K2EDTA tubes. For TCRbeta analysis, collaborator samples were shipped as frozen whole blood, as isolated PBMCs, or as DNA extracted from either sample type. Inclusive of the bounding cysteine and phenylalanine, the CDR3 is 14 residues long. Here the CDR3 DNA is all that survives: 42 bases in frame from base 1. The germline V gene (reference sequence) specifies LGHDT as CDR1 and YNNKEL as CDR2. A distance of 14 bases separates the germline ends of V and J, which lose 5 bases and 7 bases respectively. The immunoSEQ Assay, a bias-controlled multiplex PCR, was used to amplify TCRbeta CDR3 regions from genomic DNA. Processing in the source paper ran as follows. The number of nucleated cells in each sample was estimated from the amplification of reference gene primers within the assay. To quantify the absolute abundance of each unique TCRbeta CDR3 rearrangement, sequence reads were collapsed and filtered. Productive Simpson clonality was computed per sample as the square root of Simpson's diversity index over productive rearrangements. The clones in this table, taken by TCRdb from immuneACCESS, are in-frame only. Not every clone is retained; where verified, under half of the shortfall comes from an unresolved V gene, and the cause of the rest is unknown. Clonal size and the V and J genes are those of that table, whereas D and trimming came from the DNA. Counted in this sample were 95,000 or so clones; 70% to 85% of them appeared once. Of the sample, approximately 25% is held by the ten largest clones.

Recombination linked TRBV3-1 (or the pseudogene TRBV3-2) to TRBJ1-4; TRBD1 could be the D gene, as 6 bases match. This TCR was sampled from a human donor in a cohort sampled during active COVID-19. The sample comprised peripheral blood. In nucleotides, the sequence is TGTGCCAGCAGCTCCCTACAGGGTAGTGAAAAACTGTTTTTT. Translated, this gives CASSSLQGSEKLFF.